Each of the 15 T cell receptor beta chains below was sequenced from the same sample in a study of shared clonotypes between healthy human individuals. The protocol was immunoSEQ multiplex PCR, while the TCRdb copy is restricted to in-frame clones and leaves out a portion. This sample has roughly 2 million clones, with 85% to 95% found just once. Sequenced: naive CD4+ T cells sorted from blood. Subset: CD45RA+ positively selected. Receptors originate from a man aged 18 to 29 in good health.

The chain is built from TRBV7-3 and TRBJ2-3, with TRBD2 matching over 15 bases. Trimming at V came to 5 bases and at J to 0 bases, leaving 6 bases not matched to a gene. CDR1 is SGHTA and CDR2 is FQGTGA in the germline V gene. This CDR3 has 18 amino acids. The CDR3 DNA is TGTGCCAGCAGCCCCGGGACTAGCGGGGGGTCTAGCACAGATACGCAGTATTTT. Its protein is CASSPGTSGGSSTDTQYF.

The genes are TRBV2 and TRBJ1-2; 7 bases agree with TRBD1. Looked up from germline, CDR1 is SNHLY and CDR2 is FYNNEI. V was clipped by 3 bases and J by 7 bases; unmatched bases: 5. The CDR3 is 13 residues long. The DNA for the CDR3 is TGTGCCAGCAGTGACAGGGGGACGGGTGGCTACACCTTC. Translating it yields CASSDRGTGGYTF.

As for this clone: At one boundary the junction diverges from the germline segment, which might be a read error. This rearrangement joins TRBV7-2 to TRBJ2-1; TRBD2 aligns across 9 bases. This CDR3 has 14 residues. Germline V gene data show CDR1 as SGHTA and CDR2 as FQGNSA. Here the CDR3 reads CASSLAGIYNEQFF. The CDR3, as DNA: TGTGCCAGCAGCCTAGCGGGAATCTACAATGAGCAGTTCTTC.

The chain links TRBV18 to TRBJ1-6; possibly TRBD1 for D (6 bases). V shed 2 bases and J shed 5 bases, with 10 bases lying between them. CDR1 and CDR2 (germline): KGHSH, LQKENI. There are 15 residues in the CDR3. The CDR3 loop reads CASSPGTTHNSPLHF. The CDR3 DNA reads TGTGCCAGCTCACCAGGGACAACCCATAATTCACCCCTCCACTTT.

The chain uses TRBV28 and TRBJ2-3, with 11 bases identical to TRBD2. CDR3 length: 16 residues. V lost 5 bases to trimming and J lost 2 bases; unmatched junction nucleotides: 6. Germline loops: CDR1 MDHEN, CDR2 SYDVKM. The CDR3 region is CASSLDSGGVTDTQYF. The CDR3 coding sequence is TGTGCCAGCAGTCTTGATAGCGGGGGGGTCACAGATACGCAGTATTTT. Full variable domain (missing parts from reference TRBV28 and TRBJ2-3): DVKVTQSSRYLVKRTGEKVFLECVQDMDHENMFWYRQDPGLGLRLIYFSYDVKMKEKGDIPEGYSVSREKKERFSLILESASTNQTSMYLCASSLDSGGVTDTQYFGPGTRLTVL.

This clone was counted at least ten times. DNA of the CDR3: TGTGCCAGCAGCTATCAGGTGAACACTGAAGCTTTCTTT. Translated, it gives CASSYQVNTEAFF. V and J are TRBV11-3 and TRBJ1-1; no clear D gene. Trimming pared 4 bases from V and 0 bases from J, leaving 6 bases between. This CDR3 region has 13 residues. From germline, CDR1 is SGHNT and CDR2 YENEEA.

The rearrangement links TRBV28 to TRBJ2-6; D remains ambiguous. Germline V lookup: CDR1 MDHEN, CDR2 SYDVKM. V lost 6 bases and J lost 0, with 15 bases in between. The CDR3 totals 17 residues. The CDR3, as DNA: TGTGCCAGCAGCCCCGCAGGCTCCCTCTCTGGGGCCAACGTCCTGACTTTC. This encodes CASSPAGSLSGANVLTF.

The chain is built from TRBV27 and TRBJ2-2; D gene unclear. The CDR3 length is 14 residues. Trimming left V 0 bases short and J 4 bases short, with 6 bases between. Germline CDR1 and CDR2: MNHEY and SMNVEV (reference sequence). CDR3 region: CASSLSRPTGELFF. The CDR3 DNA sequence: TGTGCCAGCAGTTTATCGAGGCCCACCGGGGAGCTGTTTTTT.

The CDR3 loop reads CASSKTTGLNTGELFF. CDR3 bases: TGTGCCAGCAGCAAGACCACGGGACTCAACACCGGGGAGCTGTTTTTT. The V gene is TRBV9, the J gene TRBJ2-2; weak D call: TRBD2 (6 bases). CDR3 length: 16 residues. Trimming removed 4 bases at V and 2 bases at J, with 15 bases between. CDR1 is SGDLS and CDR2 is YYNGEE in the germline V gene.

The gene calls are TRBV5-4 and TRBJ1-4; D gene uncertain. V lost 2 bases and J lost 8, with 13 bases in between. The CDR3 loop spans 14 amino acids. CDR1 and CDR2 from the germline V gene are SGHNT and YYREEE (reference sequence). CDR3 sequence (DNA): TGTGCCAGCAGCTTTAACGGGGTGGGGGAAAAACTGTTTTTT. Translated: CASSFNGVGEKLFF.

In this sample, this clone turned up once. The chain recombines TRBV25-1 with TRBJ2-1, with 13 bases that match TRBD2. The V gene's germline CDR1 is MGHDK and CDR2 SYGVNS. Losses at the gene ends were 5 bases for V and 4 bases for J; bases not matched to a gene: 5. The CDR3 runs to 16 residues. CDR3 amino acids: CASSPRGLAGYNEQFF. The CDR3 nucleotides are TGTGCCAGCAGTCCTAGGGGACTAGCGGGATACAATGAGCAGTTCTTC.

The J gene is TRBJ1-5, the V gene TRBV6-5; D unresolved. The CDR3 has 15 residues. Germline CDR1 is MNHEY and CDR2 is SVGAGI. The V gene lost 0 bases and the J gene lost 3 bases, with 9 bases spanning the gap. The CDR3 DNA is TGTGCCAGCAGTTACTCGGCCTCACCCAATCAGCCCCAGCATTTT. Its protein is CASSYSASPNQPQHF.

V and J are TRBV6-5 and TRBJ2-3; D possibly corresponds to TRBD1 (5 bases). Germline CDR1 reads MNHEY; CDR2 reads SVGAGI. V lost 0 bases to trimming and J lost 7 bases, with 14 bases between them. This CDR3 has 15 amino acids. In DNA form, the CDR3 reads TGTGCCAGCAGTTACTCTTCAGCAGACAGATATACGCAGTATTTT. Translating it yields CASSYSSADRYTQYF.

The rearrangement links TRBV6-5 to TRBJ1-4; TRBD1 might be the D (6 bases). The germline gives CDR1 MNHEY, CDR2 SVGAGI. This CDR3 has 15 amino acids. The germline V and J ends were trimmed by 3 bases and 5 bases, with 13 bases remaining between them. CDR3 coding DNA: TGTGCCAGCAGTTATGCAGCCGGACAGAATGAAAAACTGTTTTTT. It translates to CASSYAAGQNEKLFF.

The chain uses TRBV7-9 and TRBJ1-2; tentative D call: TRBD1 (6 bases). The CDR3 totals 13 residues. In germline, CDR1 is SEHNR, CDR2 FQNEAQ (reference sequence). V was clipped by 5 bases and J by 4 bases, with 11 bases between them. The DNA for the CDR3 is TGTGCCAGCAGCCACGGACAGAGCTATGGCTACACCTTC. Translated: CASSHGQSYGYTF.